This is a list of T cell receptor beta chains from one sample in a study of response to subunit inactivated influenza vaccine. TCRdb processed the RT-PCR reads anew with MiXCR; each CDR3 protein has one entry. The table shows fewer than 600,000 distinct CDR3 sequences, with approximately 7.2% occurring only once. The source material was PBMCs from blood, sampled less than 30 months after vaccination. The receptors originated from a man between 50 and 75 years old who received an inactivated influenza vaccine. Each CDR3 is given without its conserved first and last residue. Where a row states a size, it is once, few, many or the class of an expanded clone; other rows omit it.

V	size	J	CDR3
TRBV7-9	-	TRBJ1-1	ASSLVYTEAF
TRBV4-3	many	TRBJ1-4	ASSHGSSPGGGEKLF
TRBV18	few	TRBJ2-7	ASSPPQGTYEQY
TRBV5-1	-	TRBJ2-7	ASSLGFTLDYEQY
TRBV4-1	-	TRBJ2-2	ASSQDGRQGRGELF
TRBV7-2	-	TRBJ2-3	ASSSRQGADTQY
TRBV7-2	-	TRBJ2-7	ASSLELAGGSEQY
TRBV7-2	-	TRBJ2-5	ASSGWGGRTQY
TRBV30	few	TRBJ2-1	AWRGTGTPYNEQF
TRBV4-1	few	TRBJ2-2	ASSQNPGTGGTGELF
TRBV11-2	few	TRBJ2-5	ASSFFLSEETQY
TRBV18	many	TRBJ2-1	ASSQLRGSAYNEQF
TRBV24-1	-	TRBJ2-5	ATSDVRTLQKTQY
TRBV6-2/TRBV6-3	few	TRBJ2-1	ASTSPGQGANEQF
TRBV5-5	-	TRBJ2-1	ASSSRDRKSEQF
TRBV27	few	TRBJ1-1	ASSLSGQGGTEAF
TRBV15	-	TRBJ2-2	ATSRRTGGNTGELF
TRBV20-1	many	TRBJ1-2	SASLRDYGYT
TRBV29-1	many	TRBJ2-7	SVLAGAHEQY
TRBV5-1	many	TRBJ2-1	ASSLGPEGQF
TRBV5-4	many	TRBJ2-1	ASRPLAGEGNEQF
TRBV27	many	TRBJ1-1	ASSSEGVFTEAF
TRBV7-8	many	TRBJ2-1	ASSSIAGLSYNEQF
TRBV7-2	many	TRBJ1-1	ASSFTWGEGAF
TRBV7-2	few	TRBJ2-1	ASSFPPNEQF
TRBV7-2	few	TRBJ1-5	ASSLESIGNQPQH
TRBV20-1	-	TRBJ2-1	SAPLTSGARNEQF
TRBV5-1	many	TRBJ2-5	ASNPGHLKETQY
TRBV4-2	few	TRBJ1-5	ASSQVRTSQPQH
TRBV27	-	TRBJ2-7	ASSSSLSYEQY
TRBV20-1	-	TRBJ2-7	SARELNTGGSYEQY
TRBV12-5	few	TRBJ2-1	ASGAGGAGLF
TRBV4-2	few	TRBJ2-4	ASSQEPIGTSGHLAKNIQY
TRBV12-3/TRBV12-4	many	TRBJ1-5	ASSFTENQPQH
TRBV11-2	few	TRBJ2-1	ASTPDRNYNEQF
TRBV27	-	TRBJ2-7	ASSGQPWGYEQY
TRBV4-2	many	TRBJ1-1	ASTEGVNTEAF
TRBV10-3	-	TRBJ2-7	AISKPGQGTYEQY
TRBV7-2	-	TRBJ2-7	ASSLTSDTYEQY
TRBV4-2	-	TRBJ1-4	ASSHDSAATNEKLF
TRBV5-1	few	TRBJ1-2	ASSLEQYGYT
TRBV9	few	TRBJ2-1	ASSVGLAGAGNEQF
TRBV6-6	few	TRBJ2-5	ASISDETQY
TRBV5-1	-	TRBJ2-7	ASRLTGTDTYEQY
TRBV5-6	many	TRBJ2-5	ASSPDQGTQY
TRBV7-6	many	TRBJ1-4	ASSLGGEANEKLF
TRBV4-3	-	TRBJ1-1	ASSQSEGLPTEAF
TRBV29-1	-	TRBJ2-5	SVEEGY
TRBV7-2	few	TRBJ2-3	ASSPHGRSGLTDTQY
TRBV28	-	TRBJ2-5	ASRDPLRETQY
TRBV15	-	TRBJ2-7	ATSILLGAVEQY
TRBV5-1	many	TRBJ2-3	ASSAGRHRSDTQY
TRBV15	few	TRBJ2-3	ATKVGGAKSTDTQY
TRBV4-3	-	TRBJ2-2	ASSSSWQGLGGELF
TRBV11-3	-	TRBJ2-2	ASSATGGNTGELF
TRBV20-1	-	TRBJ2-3	SARKAGGRITDTQY
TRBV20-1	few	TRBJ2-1	SARDNSGRSRVYNEQF
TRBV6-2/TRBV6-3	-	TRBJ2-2	ASSYSTDAGELF
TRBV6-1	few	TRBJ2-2	ASSTLAGKVGGELF
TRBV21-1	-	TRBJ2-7	ASSKPTQGEKYEQY